This is a list of T cell receptor beta chains from one sample in a study of T cell changes during pregnancy in multiple sclerosis. Clones were sequenced by immunoSEQ multiplex PCR, and TCRdb holds only the in-frame ones, with some missing. The sample has 90,000 or so clones, 92% seen once; the top ten hold 1.5%. Material: peripheral blood, obtained in the first trimester of pregnancy. The receptor set was obtained from a female donor with multiple sclerosis, enrolled in a pregnancy study. CDR3s include the opening cysteine and the closing phenylalanine or tryptophan. Each record gives: clone size, V gene, J gene, D gene, CDR3 protein, CDR3 DNA. A D gene is named only where the DNA matches it firmly. Expanded clones get a size class; other rows say once, few or many, or leave the size out.

clone size: .
V gene: TRBV18
J gene: TRBJ2-5
D gene: TRBD2
CDR3 protein: CASSPQAGQETQYF
CDR3 DNA: TGTGCCAGCTCACCACAAGCGGGACAAGAGACCCAGTACTTC

clone size: .
V gene: TRBV19
J gene: TRBJ1-5
D gene: TRBD1
CDR3 protein: CASSMGRGHQPQHF
CDR3 DNA: TGTGCCAGTAGTATGGGCAGGGGGCATCAGCCCCAGCATTTT

clone size: few
V gene: TRBV6-1
J gene: TRBJ1-5
D gene: TRBD1
CDR3 protein: CASMAQGARQPQHF
CDR3 DNA: TGTGCCAGCATGGCTCAGGGGGCCCGGCAGCCCCAGCATTTT

clone size: .
V gene: TRBV28
J gene: TRBJ1-3
D gene: .
CDR3 protein: CASREEQIGSGNTIYF
CDR3 DNA: TGTGCCAGCAGGGAGGAGCAAATAGGCTCTGGAAACACCATATATTTT

clone size: once
V gene: TRBV30
J gene: TRBJ1-1
D gene: .
CDR3 protein: CAWVGGGTEAFF
CDR3 DNA: TGTGCCTGGGTAGGGGGGGGGACTGAAGCTTTCTTT

clone size: .
V gene: TRBV27
J gene: TRBJ2-7
D gene: TRBD1
CDR3 protein: CASRPPGQGWHEQYF
CDR3 DNA: TGTGCCAGCAGGCCCCCGGGACAGGGGTGGCACGAGCAGTACTTC

clone size: .
V gene: TRBV9
J gene: TRBJ2-5
D gene: .
CDR3 protein: CASSEGGVLVETQYF
CDR3 DNA: TGTGCCAGCAGCGAAGGGGGGGTATTGGTAGAGACCCAGTACTTC

clone size: once
V gene: TRBV15
J gene: TRBJ1-3
D gene: TRBD1
CDR3 protein: CATSNRVGRDRNF
CDR3 DNA: TGTGCCACCAGCAACAGAGTAGGCCGGGACAGAAATTTT

clone size: once
V gene: TRBV7-2
J gene: TRBJ2-2
D gene: .
CDR3 protein: CASSLRGTGELFF
CDR3 DNA: TGTGCCAGCAGCTTAAGGGGGACCGGGGAGCTGTTTTTT

clone size: .
V gene: TRBV6-5
J gene: TRBJ2-3
D gene: .
CDR3 protein: CASRRDAQDTQYF
CDR3 DNA: TGTGCCAGCAGGCGGGACGCCCAGGATACGCAGTATTTT

clone size: .
V gene: TRBV11-2
J gene: TRBJ2-1
D gene: TRBD2
CDR3 protein: CASSLRESLAGASAEQFF
CDR3 DNA: TGTGCCAGCAGCTTACGGGAGAGCCTAGCGGGAGCGTCGGCTGAGCAGTTCTTC

clone size: once
V gene: TRBV6-6
J gene: TRBJ1-2
D gene: TRBD1
CDR3 protein: CASSSGTGQNYGYTF
CDR3 DNA: TGTGCCAGCAGCTCCGGGACAGGGCAAAACTATGGCTACACCTTC

clone size: .
V gene: TRBV27
J gene: TRBJ2-3
D gene: .
CDR3 protein: CASSLVASDTQYF
CDR3 DNA: TGTGCCAGCAGTTTAGTGGCCTCAGATACGCAGTATTTT

clone size: .
V gene: TRBV7-2
J gene: TRBJ2-3
D gene: TRBD1
CDR3 protein: CASSLVGGASVDTQYF
CDR3 DNA: TGTGCCAGCAGCTTAGTAGGGGGCGCGTCGGTAGATACGCAGTATTTT

clone size: .
V gene: TRBV4-2
J gene: TRBJ1-1
D gene: .
CDR3 protein: CASSQDTNPPNTEAFF
CDR3 DNA: TGTGCCAGCAGCCAAGATACAAATCCTCCGAACACTGAAGCTTTCTTT

clone size: few
V gene: TRBV4-2
J gene: TRBJ2-7
D gene: TRBD2
CDR3 protein: CASSQATSGHYEQYF
CDR3 DNA: TGTGCCAGCAGCCAAGCGACTAGCGGGCACTACGAGCAGTACTTC

clone size: .
V gene: TRBV5-1
J gene: TRBJ2-3
D gene: TRBD2
CDR3 protein: CASSLSGRATDTQYF
CDR3 DNA: TGCGCCAGCAGCTTAAGCGGGAGGGCCACAGATACGCAGTATTTT

clone size: .
V gene: TRBV6-5
J gene: TRBJ2-7
D gene: TRBD2
CDR3 protein: CASSVGVSGGYEQYF
CDR3 DNA: TGTGCCAGCAGCGTCGGCGTTAGCGGGGGCTACGAGCAGTACTTC

clone size: .
V gene: TRBV25-1
J gene: TRBJ2-1
D gene: .
CDR3 protein: CASTGPRYNEQFF
CDR3 DNA: TGTGCCAGCACAGGGCCGCGCTACAATGAGCAGTTCTTC

clone size: .
V gene: TRBV6-4
J gene: TRBJ2-3
D gene: TRBD2
CDR3 protein: CASSTAAGGPNTQYF
CDR3 DNA: TGTGCCAGCAGCACCGCGGCGGGAGGGCCAAATACGCAGTATTTT

clone size: .
V gene: TRBV11-2
J gene: TRBJ2-7
D gene: .
CDR3 protein: CASSLGQGGEQYF
CDR3 DNA: TGTGCCAGCAGCTTAGGGCAGGGTGGCGAGCAGTACTTC

clone size: .
V gene: TRBV6-5
J gene: TRBJ1-2
D gene: .
CDR3 protein: CASSYGNLRDGYTF
CDR3 DNA: TGTGCCAGCAGTTACGGGAACCTGAGGGATGGCTACACCTTC

clone size: .
V gene: TRBV7-3
J gene: TRBJ2-2
D gene: .
CDR3 protein: CASSFLGVRGASGELFF
CDR3 DNA: TGTGCCAGCAGCTTTCTTGGGGTCCGGGGAGCCAGCGGGGAGCTGTTTTTT

clone size: .
V gene: TRBV9
J gene: TRBJ2-2
D gene: TRBD2
CDR3 protein: CASSPAGTSGSTGELFF
CDR3 DNA: TGTGCCAGCAGCCCCGCCGGGACTAGCGGGTCCACCGGGGAGCTGTTTTTT

clone size: .
V gene: TRBV6-4
J gene: TRBJ1-2
D gene: .
CDR3 protein: CASSDRGEGGYTF
CDR3 DNA: TGTGCCAGCAGTGACCGCGGAGAGGGTGGCTACACCTTC

clone size: .
V gene: TRBV9
J gene: TRBJ1-1
D gene: .
CDR3 protein: CASSGYGTEAFF
CDR3 DNA: TGTGCCAGCAGCGGCTATGGCACTGAAGCTTTCTTT

clone size: .
V gene: TRBV4-3
J gene: TRBJ2-7
D gene: TRBD2
CDR3 protein: CASSQDISGMKSYEQYF
CDR3 DNA: TGCGCCAGCAGCCAAGATATAAGCGGGATGAAATCCTACGAGCAGTACTTC

clone size: .
V gene: TRBV5-1
J gene: TRBJ2-1
D gene: TRBD1
CDR3 protein: CASSGGDRAKYEQFF
CDR3 DNA: TGCGCCAGCAGCGGGGGGGACAGGGCAAAATATGAGCAGTTCTTC

clone size: .
V gene: TRBV7-9
J gene: TRBJ2-7
D gene: .
CDR3 protein: CASSLYRGILYYEQYF
CDR3 DNA: TGTGCCAGCAGCTTATATAGGGGAATCTTGTACTACGAGCAGTACTTC

clone size: few
V gene: TRBV4-3
J gene: TRBJ1-2
D gene: TRBD1
CDR3 protein: CASSPSDRATRRGYTF
CDR3 DNA: TGCGCCAGCAGCCCATCGGACAGGGCAACCCGGCGGGGCTACACCTTC

clone size: .
V gene: TRBV9
J gene: TRBJ2-1
D gene: TRBD2
CDR3 protein: CASSPLAANNNEQFF
CDR3 DNA: TGTGCCAGCAGCCCACTAGCGGCTAACAACAATGAGCAGTTCTTC

clone size: .
V gene: TRBV6-4
J gene: TRBJ2-1
D gene: TRBD1
CDR3 protein: CASSGSETGGDEQFF
CDR3 DNA: TGTGCCAGCAGTGGCTCAGAGACAGGGGGGGATGAGCAGTTCTTC

clone size: .
V gene: TRBV6-5
J gene: TRBJ1-5
D gene: .
CDR3 protein: CASSPDSLNQPQHF
CDR3 DNA: TGTGCCAGCAGTCCGGACAGTCTCAATCAGCCCCAGCATTTT

clone size: once
V gene: TRBV6-1
J gene: TRBJ2-7
D gene: TRBD1
CDR3 protein: CASSGGLSQGVYEQYF
CDR3 DNA: TGTGCCAGCAGTGGGGGACTTTCACAGGGGGTCTACGAGCAGTACTTC

clone size: few
V gene: TRBV10-3
J gene: TRBJ1-1
D gene: .
CDR3 protein: CAIRNRETNTEAFF
CDR3 DNA: TGTGCCATCAGGAACAGGGAGACGAACACTGAAGCTTTCTTT

clone size: .
V gene: TRBV29-1
J gene: TRBJ2-1
D gene: .
CDR3 protein: CSVDEVHIDNEQFF
CDR3 DNA: TGCAGCGTTGACGAGGTCCACATAGACAATGAGCAGTTCTTC

clone size: .
V gene: TRBV28
J gene: TRBJ1-4
D gene: .
CDR3 protein: CASSLTAATNEKLFF
CDR3 DNA: TGTGCCAGCAGTTTAACGGCGGCAACTAATGAAAAACTGTTTTTT

clone size: once
V gene: TRBV19
J gene: TRBJ2-7
D gene: TRBD1
CDR3 protein: CASSWGTGSEQYF
CDR3 DNA: TGTGCCAGTAGTTGGGGGACAGGGTCCGAGCAGTACTTC

clone size: .
V gene: TRBV29-1
J gene: TRBJ2-1
D gene: TRBD2
CDR3 protein: CSVEDPGTSGMRDEQFF
CDR3 DNA: TGCAGCGTTGAAGATCCCGGGACTAGCGGGATGCGTGATGAGCAGTTCTTC

clone size: .
V gene: TRBV5-4
J gene: TRBJ1-1
D gene: .
CDR3 protein: CASSQGGFAEAEAFF
CDR3 DNA: TGTGCCAGCAGCCAAGGCGGGTTTGCGGAGGCTGAAGCTTTCTTT

clone size: few
V gene: TRBV25-1
J gene: TRBJ1-3
D gene: .
CDR3 protein: CASSAGRGTGNTIYF
CDR3 DNA: TGTGCCAGCAGTGCGGGCAGGGGAACTGGAAACACCATATATTTT

clone size: .
V gene: TRBV6-5
J gene: TRBJ2-5
D gene: .
CDR3 protein: CASSYDSLRVETQYF
CDR3 DNA: TGTGCCAGCAGTTACGACAGTCTCAGGGTAGAGACCCAGTACTTC

clone size: .
V gene: TRBV27
J gene: TRBJ1-2
D gene: TRBD1
CDR3 protein: CASSSHPTGTGYGYTF
CDR3 DNA: TGTGCCAGCAGTTCCCACCCGACAGGGACCGGCTATGGCTACACCTTC

clone size: .
V gene: TRBV7-9
J gene: TRBJ1-1
D gene: .
CDR3 protein: CASSFNRGGAFF
CDR3 DNA: TGTGCCAGCAGCTTCAATAGGGGGGGTGCTTTCTTT

clone size: .
V gene: TRBV15
J gene: TRBJ2-4
D gene: .
CDR3 protein: CATSSLENIQYF
CDR3 DNA: TGTGCCACCAGCAGTCTTGAAAACATTCAGTACTTC

clone size: .
V gene: TRBV6-6
J gene: TRBJ2-7
D gene: .
CDR3 protein: CASSKLDRYEQYF
CDR3 DNA: TGTGCCAGCAGCAAACTAGACCGCTACGAGCAGTACTTC

clone size: .
V gene: TRBV28
J gene: TRBJ2-5
D gene: TRBD1
CDR3 protein: CASSWTGEGQETQYF
CDR3 DNA: TGTGCCAGCAGTTGGACAGGGGAGGGCCAAGAGACCCAGTACTTC

clone size: .
V gene: TRBV27
J gene: TRBJ2-7
D gene: .
CDR3 protein: CASSPGGPLYEQYF
CDR3 DNA: TGTGCCAGCAGTCCGGGCGGGCCCCTCTACGAGCAGTACTTC

clone size: .
V gene: TRBV25-1
J gene: TRBJ1-2
D gene: .
CDR3 protein: CASSDLIQGENGYTF
CDR3 DNA: TGTGCCAGCAGTGATCTTATACAGGGTGAAAATGGCTACACCTTC

clone size: .
V gene: TRBV10-2
J gene: TRBJ1-2
D gene: .
CDR3 protein: CASSEGQWNGYTF
CDR3 DNA: TGCGCCAGCAGTGAGGGACAGTGGAATGGCTACACCTTC

clone size: .
V gene: TRBV7-6
J gene: TRBJ2-1
D gene: .
CDR3 protein: CASSLRAGTHNEQFF
CDR3 DNA: TGTGCCAGCAGCTTAAGGGCGGGAACCCACAATGAGCAGTTCTTC

clone size: .
V gene: TRBV18
J gene: TRBJ2-5
D gene: TRBD1
CDR3 protein: CASSPRTGYQETQYF
CDR3 DNA: TGTGCCAGCTCACCACGGACAGGGTACCAAGAGACCCAGTACTTC